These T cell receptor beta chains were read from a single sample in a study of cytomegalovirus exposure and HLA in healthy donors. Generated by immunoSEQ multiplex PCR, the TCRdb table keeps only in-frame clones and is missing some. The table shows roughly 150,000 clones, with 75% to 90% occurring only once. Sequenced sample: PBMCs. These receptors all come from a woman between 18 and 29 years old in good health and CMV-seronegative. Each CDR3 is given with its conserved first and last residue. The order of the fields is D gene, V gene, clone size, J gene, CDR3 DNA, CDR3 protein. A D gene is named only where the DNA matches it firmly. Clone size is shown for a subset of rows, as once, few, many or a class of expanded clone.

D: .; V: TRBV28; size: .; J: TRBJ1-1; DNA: TGTGCCAGCAGTGGTTCGGGACAGAACACTGAAGCTTTCTTT; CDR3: CASSGSGQNTEAFF
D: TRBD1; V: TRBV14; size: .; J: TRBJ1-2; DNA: TGTGCCAGCAGCGGACAGGACAGGGGATACTATGGCTACACCTTC; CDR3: CASSGQDRGYYGYTF
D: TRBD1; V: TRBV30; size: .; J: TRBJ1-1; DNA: TGTGCCTGGAGGGGACAGGGACTCACTGAAGCTTTCTTT; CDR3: CAWRGQGLTEAFF
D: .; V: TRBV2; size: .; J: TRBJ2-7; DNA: TGTGCCAGCAGCTGGGTTGGGAGCACCTACGAGCAGTACTTC; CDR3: CASSWVGSTYEQYF
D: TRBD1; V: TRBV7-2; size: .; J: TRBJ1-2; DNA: TGTGCCAGCAGCTTAGCGTACCACAGGGGATCAGGCTACACCTTC; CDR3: CASSLAYHRGSGYTF
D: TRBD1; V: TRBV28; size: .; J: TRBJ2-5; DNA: TGTGCCAGCAGTTCACCCCGACAGGGGGGTGGGGAGACCCAGTACTTC; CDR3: CASSSPRQGGGETQYF
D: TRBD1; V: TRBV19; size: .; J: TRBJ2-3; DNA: TGTGCCAGTAGGACAGGGGCGGTCACAGATACGCAGTATTTT; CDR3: CASRTGAVTDTQYF
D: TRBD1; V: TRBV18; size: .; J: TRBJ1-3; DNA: TGTGCCAGCTCACCAATGTCCGACAGGGTGGGAAACACCATATATTTT; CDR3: CASSPMSDRVGNTIYF
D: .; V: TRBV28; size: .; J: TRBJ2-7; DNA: TGTGCCAGCAGTCGGACTGGCTACGAGCAGTACTTC; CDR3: CASSRTGYEQYF
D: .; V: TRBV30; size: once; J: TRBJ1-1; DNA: TGTGCCTGGAGTGCCGGGACAATTTGGACTGGAACTGAAGCTTTCTTT; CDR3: CAWSAGTIWTGTEAFF
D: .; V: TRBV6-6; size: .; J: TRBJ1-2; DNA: TGTGCCAGCAGTTATTTACTTGGCGGAACGAACTATGGCTACACCTTC; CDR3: CASSYLLGGTNYGYTF
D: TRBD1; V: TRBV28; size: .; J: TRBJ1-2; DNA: TGTGCCAGCAGTTTGCGTCAGGGGGCGGGAGGCTACACCTTC; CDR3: CASSLRQGAGGYTF
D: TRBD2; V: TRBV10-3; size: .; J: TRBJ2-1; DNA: TGTGCCATCAGTGAGGGGGGGGTGGTTTTCCATGAGCAGTTCTTC; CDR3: CAISEGGVVFHEQFF
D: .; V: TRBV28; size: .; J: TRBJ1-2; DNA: TGTGCCAGCAGTTTGAGACAGTATGGCTACACCTTC; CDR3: CASSLRQYGYTF
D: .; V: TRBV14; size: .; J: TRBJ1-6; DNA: TGTGCCAGCAGCCAGGCTATTAGGGGCGCACCCCTCCACTTT; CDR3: CASSQAIRGAPLHF
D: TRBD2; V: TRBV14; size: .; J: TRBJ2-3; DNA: TGTGCCAGCAGCTCCTATGCCCCCGCGGGACTAGAGTATTTT; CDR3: CASSSYAPAGLEYF
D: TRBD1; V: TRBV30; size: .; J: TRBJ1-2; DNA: TGTGCCTGGAGGAGGTCACCGGACAGGGTCACGGTTTTTAACTATGGCTACACCTTC; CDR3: CAWRRSPDRVTVFNYGYTF
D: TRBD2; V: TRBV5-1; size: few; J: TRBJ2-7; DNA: TGCGCCAGCAGCTTCGGGGGGGGACCCTACGAGCAGTACTTC; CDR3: CASSFGGGPYEQYF
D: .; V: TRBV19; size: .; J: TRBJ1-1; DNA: TGTGCCAGTAGTATAGTGGTCAGAAAGAACACTGAAGCTTTCTTT; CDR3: CASSIVVRKNTEAFF
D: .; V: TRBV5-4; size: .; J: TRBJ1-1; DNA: TGTGCCAGCAGCTTGGCCGGGGGAAATGAAGCTTTCTTT; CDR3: CASSLAGGNEAFF
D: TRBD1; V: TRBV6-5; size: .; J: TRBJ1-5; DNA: TGTGCCAGCAGAACCGGGACAGGAAAAAATCAGCCCCAGCATTTT; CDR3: CASRTGTGKNQPQHF
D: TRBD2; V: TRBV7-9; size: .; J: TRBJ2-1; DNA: TGTGCCAGCAGCTTAGAGGGACTAGGGGGCAATGAGCAGTTCTTC; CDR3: CASSLEGLGGNEQFF
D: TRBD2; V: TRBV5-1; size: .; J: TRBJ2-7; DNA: TGCGCCAGCAGACCCTTGACTAGCGGCCCCTACGAGCAGTACTTC; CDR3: CASRPLTSGPYEQYF
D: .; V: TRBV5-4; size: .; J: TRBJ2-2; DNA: TGTGCCAGCAGCTTGATCCGGGGAGGCCCCGGGGAGCTGTTTTTT; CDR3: CASSLIRGGPGELFF
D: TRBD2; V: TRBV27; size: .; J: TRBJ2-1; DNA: TGTGCCAGCAGTCCAAGATATGGGACTAATAATGAGCAGTTCTTC; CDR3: CASSPRYGTNNEQFF
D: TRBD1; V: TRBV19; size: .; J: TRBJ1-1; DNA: TGTGCCAGTAGGGACAGGGGGAGGGACACTGAAGCTTTCTTT; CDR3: CASRDRGRDTEAFF
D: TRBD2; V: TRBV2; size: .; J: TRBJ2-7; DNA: TGTGCCAGCAGACCCCGACTAGCGGTTTCCTACGAGCAGTACTTC; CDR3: CASRPRLAVSYEQYF
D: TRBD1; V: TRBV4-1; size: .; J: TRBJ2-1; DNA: TGCGCCAGCAGCTACGGGACAGGGGGCCCTAGGGCCTACAATGAGCAGTTCTTC; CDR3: CASSYGTGGPRAYNEQFF
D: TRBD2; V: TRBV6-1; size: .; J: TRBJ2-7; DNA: TGTGCCAGCAGTCGACTAGCGGGGTTTTACGAGCAGTACTTC; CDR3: CASSRLAGFYEQYF
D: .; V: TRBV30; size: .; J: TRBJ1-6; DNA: TGTGCCTGGAGTATAGGGGGGGATTCACCCCTCCACTTT; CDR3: CAWSIGGDSPLHF
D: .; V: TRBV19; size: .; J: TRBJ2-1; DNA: TGTGCCAGTAGTTTGGCCCCTCAATACAATGAGCAGTTCTTC; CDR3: CASSLAPQYNEQFF
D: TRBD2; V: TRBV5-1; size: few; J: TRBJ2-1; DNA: TGCGCCAGCAGCTCCGGACTAGCGGGGGCCTACAATGAGCAGTTCTTC; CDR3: CASSSGLAGAYNEQFF
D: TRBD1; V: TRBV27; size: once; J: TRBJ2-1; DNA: TGTGCCAGCAGTGAACGGGACAGTCGAAATGAGCAGTTCTTC; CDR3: CASSERDSRNEQFF
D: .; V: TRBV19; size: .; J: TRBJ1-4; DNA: TGTGCCAGTAGTGCCCGACAGGCCCCCTATAAAAAACTGTTTTTT; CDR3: CASSARQAPYKKLFF
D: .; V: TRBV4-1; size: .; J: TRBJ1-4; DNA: TGCGCCAGCAGCCGGGGTGACAGAGATAATGAAAAACTGTTTTTT; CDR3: CASSRGDRDNEKLFF
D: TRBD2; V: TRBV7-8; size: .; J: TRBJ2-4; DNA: TGTGCCAGCAGCTCGCCGGGACTAGCTAAAAACAGTCAGTACTTC; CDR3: CASSSPGLAKNSQYF
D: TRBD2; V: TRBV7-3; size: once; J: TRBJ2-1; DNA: TGTGCCAGCAGCAGACTAGCGGGGGGGGACAATGAGCAGTTCTTC; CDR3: CASSRLAGGDNEQFF
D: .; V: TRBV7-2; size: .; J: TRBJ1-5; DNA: TGTGCCAGCAGCCCCCGGTCTTTTCAGCCCCAGCATTTT; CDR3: CASSPRSFQPQHF
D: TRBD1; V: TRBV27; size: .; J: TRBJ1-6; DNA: TGTGCCAGCAGACGACCGGGACAGGGGAATTCACCCCTCCACTTT; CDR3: CASRRPGQGNSPLHF
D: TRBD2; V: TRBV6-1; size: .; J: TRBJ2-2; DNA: TGTGCCAGCAGTAGCGGGGGGGCCCCCACCGGGGAGCTGTTTTTT; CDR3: CASSSGGAPTGELFF
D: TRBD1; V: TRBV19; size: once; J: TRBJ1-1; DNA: TGTGCCAGTAGGAACAGGGGGCGTGGAACTGAAGCTTTCTTT; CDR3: CASRNRGRGTEAFF